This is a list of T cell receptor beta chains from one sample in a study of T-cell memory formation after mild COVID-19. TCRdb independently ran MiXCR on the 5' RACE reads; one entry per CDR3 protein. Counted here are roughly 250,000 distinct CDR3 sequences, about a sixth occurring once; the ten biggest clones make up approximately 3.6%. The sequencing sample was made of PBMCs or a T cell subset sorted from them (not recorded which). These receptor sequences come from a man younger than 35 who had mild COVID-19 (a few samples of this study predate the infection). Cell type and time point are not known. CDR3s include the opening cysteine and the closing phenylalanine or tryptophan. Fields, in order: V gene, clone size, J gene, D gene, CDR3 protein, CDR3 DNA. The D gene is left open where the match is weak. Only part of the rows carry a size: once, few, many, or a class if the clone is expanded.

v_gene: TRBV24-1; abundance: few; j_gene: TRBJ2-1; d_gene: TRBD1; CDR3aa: CATSDSGTGTHNEQFF; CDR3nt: TGTGCCACCAGTGATTCCGGGACAGGGACGCACAATGAGCAGTTCTTC
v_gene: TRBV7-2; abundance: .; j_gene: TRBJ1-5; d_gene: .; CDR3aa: CASSSGGDWPQHF; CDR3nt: TGTGCCAGCAGCTCGGGCGGAGATTGGCCCCAGCATTTT
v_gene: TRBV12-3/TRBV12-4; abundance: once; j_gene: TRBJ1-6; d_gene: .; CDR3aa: CASSFSGLGSPLHF; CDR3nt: TGTGCCAGCAGTTTCTCCGGTTTGGGTTCACCCCTCCACTTT
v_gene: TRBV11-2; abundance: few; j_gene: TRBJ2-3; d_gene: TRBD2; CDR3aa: CASSYTGSGHSTDTQYF; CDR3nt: TGTGCCAGCAGCTATACAGGTAGCGGGCATAGCACAGATACGCAGTATTTT
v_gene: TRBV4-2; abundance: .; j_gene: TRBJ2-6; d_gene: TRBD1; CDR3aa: CASSRTGGAAGANVLTF; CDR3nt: TGTGCCAGCAGCCGGACAGGGGGCGCAGCTGGGGCCAACGTCCTGACTTTC
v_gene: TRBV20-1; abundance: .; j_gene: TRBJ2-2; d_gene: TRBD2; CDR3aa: CSARDFRGGAAGELFF; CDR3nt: TGCAGTGCTAGAGATTTCCGCGGGGGGGCCGCCGGGGAGCTGTTTTTT
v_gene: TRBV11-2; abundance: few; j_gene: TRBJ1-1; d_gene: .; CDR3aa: CASSSPRGGGSMNTEAFF; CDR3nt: TGTGCCAGCAGCTCACCAAGGGGGGGAGGTAGCATGAACACTGAAGCTTTCTTT
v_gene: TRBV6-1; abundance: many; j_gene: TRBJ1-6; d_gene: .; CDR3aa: CASKSRLVAYSPLHF; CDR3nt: TGTGCCAGCAAGTCCAGGCTCGTTGCTTATTCACCCCTCCACTTT
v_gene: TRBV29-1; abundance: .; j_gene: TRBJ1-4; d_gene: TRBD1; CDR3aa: CSVETTGGSEKLFF; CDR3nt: TGCAGCGTTGAAACAACAGGGGGCAGTGAAAAACTGTTTTTT
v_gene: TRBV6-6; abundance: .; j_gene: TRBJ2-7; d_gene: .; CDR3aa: CASSYSKPYEQYF; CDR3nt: TGTGCCAGCAGTTACTCGAAACCCTACGAGCAGTACTTC
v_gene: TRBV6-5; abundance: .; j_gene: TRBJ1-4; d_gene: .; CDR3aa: CASRGTGTGKEKLFF; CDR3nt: TGTGCCAGCAGAGGTACAGGGACTGGGAAGGAAAAACTGTTTTTT
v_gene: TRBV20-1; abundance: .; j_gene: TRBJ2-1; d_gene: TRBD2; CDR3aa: CSANGGGLEHEQFF; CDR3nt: TGCAGTGCGAACGGGGGGGGCCTGGAGCATGAGCAGTTCTTC
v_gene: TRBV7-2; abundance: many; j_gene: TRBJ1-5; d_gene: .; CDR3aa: CASSLPGHNNQPQHF; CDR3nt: TGTGCCAGCAGCTTACCCGGACATAACAATCAGCCCCAGCATTTT
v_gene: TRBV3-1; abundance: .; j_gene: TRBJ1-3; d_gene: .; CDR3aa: CASSQAYEGPGNTIYF; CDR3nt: TGTGCCAGCAGCCAAGCCTATGAAGGGCCTGGAAACACCATATATTTT
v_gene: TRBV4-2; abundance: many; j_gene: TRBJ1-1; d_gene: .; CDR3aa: CASSQAGQNTEAFF; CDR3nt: TGTGCCAGCAGCCAAGCCGGACAGAACACTGAAGCTTTCTTT
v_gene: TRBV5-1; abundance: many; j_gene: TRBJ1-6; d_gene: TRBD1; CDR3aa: CASRQQGMNSPLHF; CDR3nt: TGCGCCAGCAGACAACAGGGGATGAATTCACCCCTCCACTTT
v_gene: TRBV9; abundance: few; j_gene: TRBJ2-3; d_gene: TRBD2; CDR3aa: CASSVTSGTSTDTQYF; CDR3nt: TGTGCCAGCAGCGTGACTAGCGGGACTAGCACAGATACGCAGTATTTT
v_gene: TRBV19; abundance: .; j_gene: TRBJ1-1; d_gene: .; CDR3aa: CASSPGHGLRGAFF; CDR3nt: TGTGCCAGTAGTCCCGGACACGGCCTAAGGGGAGCTTTCTTT
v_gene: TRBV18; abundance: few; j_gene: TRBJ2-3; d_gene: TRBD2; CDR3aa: CASSPLHVGSGPGTDTQYF; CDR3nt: TGTGCCAGCTCACCACTGCACGTCGGTAGCGGGCCAGGCACAGATACGCAGTATTTT
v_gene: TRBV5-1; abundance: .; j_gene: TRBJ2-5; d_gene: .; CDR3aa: CARPLKRCGTGKYF; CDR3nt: TGCGCCAGACCCCTTAAGAGGTGCGGGACTGGGAAGTACTTC
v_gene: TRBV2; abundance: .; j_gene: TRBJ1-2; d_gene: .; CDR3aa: CASSEGGFYGYTF; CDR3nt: TGTGCCAGCAGTGAGGGGGGATTCTATGGCTACACCTTC
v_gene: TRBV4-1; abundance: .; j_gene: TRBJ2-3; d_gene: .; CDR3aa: CASSHLGRGVTDTQYF; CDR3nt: TGCGCCAGCAGCCACTTGGGGAGGGGGGTCACAGATACGCAGTATTTT
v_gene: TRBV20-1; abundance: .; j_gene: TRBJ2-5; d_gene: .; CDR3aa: CSAGGPEGETQYF; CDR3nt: TGCAGTGCTGGGGGGCCGGAGGGAGAGACCCAGTACTTC
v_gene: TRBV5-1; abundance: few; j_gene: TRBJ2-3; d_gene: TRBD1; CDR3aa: CASSEGTGGDTQYF; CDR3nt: TGCGCCAGCAGTGAGGGGACAGGAGGGGATACGCAGTATTTT
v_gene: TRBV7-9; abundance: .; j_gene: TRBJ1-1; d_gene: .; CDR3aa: CASSLGYNTEAFF; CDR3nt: TGTGCCAGCAGCTTAGGATACAACACTGAAGCTTTCTTT
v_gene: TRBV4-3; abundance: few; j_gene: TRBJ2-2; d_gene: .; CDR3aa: CASSPKVPASPYANTGELFF; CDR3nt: TGCGCCAGCAGCCCAAAAGTCCCGGCCAGTCCTTACGCGAACACCGGGGAGCTGTTTTTT
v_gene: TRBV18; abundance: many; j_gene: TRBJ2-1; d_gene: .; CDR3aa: CASSPSRNEQFF; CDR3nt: TGTGCCAGCTCACCGAGCAGGAATGAGCAGTTCTTC
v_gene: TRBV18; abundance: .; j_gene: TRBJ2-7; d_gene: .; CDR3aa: CASSAAGADEQYF; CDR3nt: TGTGCCAGCTCCGCAGCTGGGGCTGACGAGCAGTACTTC
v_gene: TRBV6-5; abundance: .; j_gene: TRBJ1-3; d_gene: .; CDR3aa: CASSYSTAAGNTIYF; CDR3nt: TGTGCCAGCAGTTACTCGACGGCAGCTGGAAACACCATATATTTT
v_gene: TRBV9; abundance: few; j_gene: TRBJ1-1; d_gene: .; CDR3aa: CASSVGSSGDTEAFF; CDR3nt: TGTGCCAGCAGCGTAGGATCATCCGGAGACACTGAAGCTTTCTTT
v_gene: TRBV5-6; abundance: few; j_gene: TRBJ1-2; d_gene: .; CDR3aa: CASSPRATTRDGYTF; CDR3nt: TGTGCCAGCAGCCCCCGGGCCACCACTCGAGATGGCTACACCTTC
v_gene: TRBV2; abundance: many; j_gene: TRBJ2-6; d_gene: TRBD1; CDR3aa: CASSGDRAGANVLTF; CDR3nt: TGTGCCAGCAGTGGGGACAGGGCTGGGGCCAACGTCCTGACTTTC
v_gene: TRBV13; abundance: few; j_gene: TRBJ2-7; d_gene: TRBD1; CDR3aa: CASSTGTGVGEQYF; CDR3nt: TGTGCCAGCAGCACCGGGACAGGGGTCGGGGAGCAGTACTTC
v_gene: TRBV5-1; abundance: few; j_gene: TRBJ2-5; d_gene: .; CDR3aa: CASSLEGDQETQYF; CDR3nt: TGCGCCAGCAGCTTAGAAGGGGACCAAGAGACCCAGTACTTC
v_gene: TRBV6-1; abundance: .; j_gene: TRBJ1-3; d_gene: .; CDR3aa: CASSEASRGSGNTIYF; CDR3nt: TGTGCCAGCAGTGAAGCGTCCAGGGGCTCTGGAAACACCATATATTTT
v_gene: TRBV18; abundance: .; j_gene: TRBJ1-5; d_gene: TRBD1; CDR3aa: CASSLGQASSQPQHF; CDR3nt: TGTGCCAGCTCACTGGGACAGGCCTCAAGTCAGCCCCAGCATTTT
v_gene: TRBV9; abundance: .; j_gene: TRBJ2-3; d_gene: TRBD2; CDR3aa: CASNTGTSGSDTQYF; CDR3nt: TGTGCCAGCAACACCGGGACTAGCGGGTCAGATACGCAGTATTTT
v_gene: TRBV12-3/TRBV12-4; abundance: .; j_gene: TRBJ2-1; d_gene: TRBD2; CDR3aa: CASSPSGVAGGYNEQFF; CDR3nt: TGTGCCAGCAGCCCCTCCGGGGTGGCGGGGGGTTATAATGAGCAGTTCTTC
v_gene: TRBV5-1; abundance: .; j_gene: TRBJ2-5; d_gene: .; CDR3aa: CASSLYTQETQYF; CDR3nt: TGCGCCAGCAGCTTGTACACTCAAGAGACCCAGTACTTC
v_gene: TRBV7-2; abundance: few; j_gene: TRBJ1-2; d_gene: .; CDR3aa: CASSARQLNYGYTF; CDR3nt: TGTGCCAGCAGCGCTCGACAGTTGAACTATGGCTACACCTTC
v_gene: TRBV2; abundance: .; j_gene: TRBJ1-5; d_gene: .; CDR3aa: CATRARVRNQPQHF; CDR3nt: TGTGCCACCAGAGCAAGGGTTCGTAATCAGCCCCAGCATTTT
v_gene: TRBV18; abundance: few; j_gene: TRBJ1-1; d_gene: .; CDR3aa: CASSPGGQDTEAFF; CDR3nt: TGTGCCAGCTCACCAGGGGGCCAGGACACTGAAGCTTTCTTT
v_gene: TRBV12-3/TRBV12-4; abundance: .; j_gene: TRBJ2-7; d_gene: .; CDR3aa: CASSLGQEEYF; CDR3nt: TGTGCCAGCAGCCTGGGACAAGAGGAGTACTTC
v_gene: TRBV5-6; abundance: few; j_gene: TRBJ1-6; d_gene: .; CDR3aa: CASSAVYRNLRENSPLHF; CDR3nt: TGTGCCAGCAGCGCCGTATACCGAAATCTTCGGGAAAATTCACCCCTCCACTTT
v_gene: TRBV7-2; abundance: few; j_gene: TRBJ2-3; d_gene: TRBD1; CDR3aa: CASSLPPGTGFGTDTQYF; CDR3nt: TGTGCCAGCAGCTTACCCCCCGGGACAGGGTTTGGCACAGATACGCAGTATTTT
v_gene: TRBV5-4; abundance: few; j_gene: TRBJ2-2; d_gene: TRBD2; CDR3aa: CASSFKLAGDDTGELFF; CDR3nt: TGTGCCAGCAGCTTTAAACTAGCGGGGGATGACACCGGGGAGCTGTTTTTT
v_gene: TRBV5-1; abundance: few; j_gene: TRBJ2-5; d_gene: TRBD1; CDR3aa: CASSLAGRGQEKQETQYF; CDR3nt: TGCGCCAGCAGCTTGGCCGGTCGGGGACAGGAAAAACAAGAGACCCAGTACTTC
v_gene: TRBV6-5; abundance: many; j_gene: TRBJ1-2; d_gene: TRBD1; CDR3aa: CASSYNRDSVYGYTF; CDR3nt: TGTGCCAGCAGTTACAACCGGGACAGCGTCTATGGCTACACCTTC